This T cell receptor beta chain was recovered during a study of blood T cell repertoires in COVID-19. Generated by immunoSEQ multiplex PCR, the TCRdb table keeps only in-frame clones and is missing some. Of around 110,000 clones listed, over 80% are singletons. The CDR3 has 14 residues. CDR1 SGHNT and CDR2 YYREEE come from the germline V gene (reference sequence). The V gene lost 2 bases and the J gene lost 5 bases, with 13 bases spanning the gap. The chain has TRBV5-4 and TRBJ1-2, with D tentatively TRBD1 (6 bases). Sequenced material: peripheral blood. This TCR came from a man younger than 45 with acute or convalescent COVID-19. The CDR3 protein is CASSLGGTWYGYTF. In DNA, the CDR3 is TGTGCCAGCAGCTTAGGGGGAACATGGTATGGCTACACCTTC.